The rows below give T cell receptor beta chains drawn from one sample of a study of T cell repertoires in cytomegalovirus infection. TCRdb reanalysed the reads using MiXCR and keeps one entry per CDR3 protein. Of some 500,000 distinct CDR3 sequences in the sample, around 30% were seen once. Their target antigens are unknown. Material: cultured PBMCs, obtained from culture after CMV antigen stimulation. These receptors came from a human donor in good health (CMV status not recorded). Some clones in this sample may be carry-over from other donors' samples. Both conserved end residues are part of each CDR3. D genes are given only for firm matches. Size is stated for part of the rows, as once, few or many counts, or as a class when the clone is expanded.

v_call,d_call,clone_size,j_call,cdr3_nt,cdr3_aa
TRBV7-2,TRBD2,many,TRBJ2-3,TGTGCCAGCAGCTCCGGACTAGCGGGAGAAAGAAGAAGCACAGATACGCAGTATTTT,CASSSGLAGERRSTDTQYF
TRBV27,.,.,TRBJ2-3,TGTGCCAGCGGATGGGCAGATAGAGCCAATACGCAGTATTTT,CASGWADRANTQYF
TRBV4-1,TRBD2,.,TRBJ2-6,TGCGCCAGCAGCCGACCCGGGACTAGCTCTGGGGCCAACGTCCTGACTTTC,CASSRPGTSSGANVLTF
TRBV6-5,.,few,TRBJ2-1,TGTGCCAGCAGTTACAGGGTCTCCTACAATGAGCAGTTCTTC,CASSYRVSYNEQFF
TRBV15,.,many,TRBJ1-5,TGTGCCACCAGCAGAGTCTCCAATCCGACAGGAGGCAGGGGATATTATCAGCCCCAGCATTTT,CATSRVSNPTGGRGYYQPQHF
TRBV19,TRBD1,few,TRBJ2-5,TGTGCCAGTAGGGTAACAGGGGGAGGAGAGACCCAGTACTTC,CASRVTGGGETQYF
TRBV20-1,.,few,TRBJ2-3,TGCAGTGAAAGCACAGCTTACGGCACAGATACGCAGTATTTT,CSESTAYGTDTQYF
TRBV27,TRBD2,once,TRBJ2-2,TGTGCCAGCAGTTTTCGGGCGGGGGGGGACACCGGGGAGCTGTTTTTT,CASSFRAGGDTGELFF
TRBV24-1,TRBD2,.,TRBJ2-6,TGTGCCACCAGTGATTCGGGAGGGCCAACTGGGGCCAACGTCCTGACTTTC,CATSDSGGPTGANVLTF
TRBV24-1,.,few,TRBJ2-2,TGTGCCACCAACGGGGGAACCGGGGAGCTGTTTTTT,CATNGGTGELFF
TRBV25-1,TRBD2,few,TRBJ2-3,TGTGCCAGCAGTTTAGCGGGAGCAATATCAGATACGCAGTATTTT,CASSLAGAISDTQYF
TRBV12-3/TRBV12-4,.,few,TRBJ1-6,TGTGCCAGCAGTTTCCCCGACAGGCCCAATTCACCCCTCCACTTT,CASSFPDRPNSPLHF
TRBV7-6,.,many,TRBJ1-3,TGTGCCAGCAGCTTAGCCCCTGTTAGGGGAAACACCATATATTTT,CASSLAPVRGNTIYF
TRBV28,.,few,TRBJ1-5,TGTGCCAGCATCCAACGTGATCGCAATCAGCCCCAGCATTTT,CASIQRDRNQPQHF
TRBV7-2,TRBD1,many,TRBJ2-1,TGTGCCAGCAGCCCACAGGGACAGGAAGTCTATGAGCAGTTCTTC,CASSPQGQEVYEQFF
TRBV7-2,.,many,TRBJ2-3,TGTGCCAGCAGCCTCCAGGGCAGTGAGGCAGATACGCAGTATTTT,CASSLQGSEADTQYF
TRBV7-2,.,many,TRBJ1-3,TGTGCCAGCAGCCCGGGGACTGACTCTGGAAACACCATATATTTT,CASSPGTDSGNTIYF
TRBV12-3/TRBV12-4,.,.,TRBJ2-1,TGTGCCAGCAGCCAGAGGAGGGGCTACTCCTACAATGAGCAGTTCTTC,CASSQRRGYSYNEQFF
TRBV7-2,.,.,TRBJ1-1,TGTGCCAGCAGCTTTACTGTAGGCAGGGGGAACACTGAAGCTTTCTTT,CASSFTVGRGNTEAFF
TRBV5-5,TRBD2,once,TRBJ2-1,TGTGCCAGCAGCTTTTCTAGCGGGAGTGGGGATGAGCAGTTCTTC,CASSFSSGSGDEQFF
TRBV7-2,.,.,TRBJ2-2,TGTGCCAGCAGCTTAGTTACCACCGGGGAGCTGTTTTTT,CASSLVTTGELFF
TRBV5-1,TRBD2,.,TRBJ2-1,TGCGCCAGCAGCCCTGCCGGGACTAGCGGTAATGAGCAGTTCTTC,CASSPAGTSGNEQFF
TRBV19,.,once,TRBJ2-3,TGTGCCAGTAGTACCATCCTTAGGGATACGCAGTATTTT,CASSTILRDTQYF
TRBV30,.,.,TRBJ2-1,TGTGCCTGGACATTAACCGATGAGCAGTTCTTC,CAWTLTDEQFF
TRBV9,.,few,TRBJ2-2,TGTGCCAGCAGCGTTACGAGGGTTGGGGAGCTGTTTTTT,CASSVTRVGELFF
TRBV19,TRBD1,many,TRBJ1-1,TGTGCCAGCACATGGGGGAGGGACAGTGAAGCTTTCTTT,CASTWGRDSEAFF
TRBV5-1,TRBD2,.,TRBJ2-2,TGCGCCAGCACTTTCCTTTCGGGAGGGACCGGGGAGCTGTTTTTT,CASTFLSGGTGELFF
TRBV28,.,.,TRBJ2-3,TGTGCCAGCAGTTTCCAGTCGGGGGGCGGCACAGATACGCAGTATTTT,CASSFQSGGGTDTQYF
TRBV5-1,.,few,TRBJ1-1,TGCGCCAGCAGCTTCCGCGGCGCAGGAGAAGCTTTCTTT,CASSFRGAGEAFF
TRBV10-3,TRBD2,few,TRBJ2-1,TGTGCCATCAGTGATTCAAACAGCGGGGGCTCCTACAATGAGCAGTTCTTC,CAISDSNSGGSYNEQFF
TRBV7-2,TRBD1,few,TRBJ1-6,TGTGCCAGCAGCCTCAACCAGGGGGCGGTTAATTCACCCCTCCACTTT,CASSLNQGAVNSPLHF
TRBV7-6,.,few,TRBJ1-1,TGTGCCAGCAGCCCCCGTAGGGCCCAGATGGGGACTGAAGCTTTCTTT,CASSPRRAQMGTEAFF